This is a list of T cell receptor beta chains from one sample in a study of OX40 agonist ivuxolimab in advanced cancers. The table came from immunoSEQ multiplex PCR; TCRdb's copy has only in-frame clones and leaves some out. The sample contains tens of thousands of clones, about 90% of which appear only once. Sample: CD4+ or CD8+ T cells sorted from blood, taken in a trial of the OX40 agonist ivuxolimab. The origin of the receptors is an adult with an advanced solid tumor such as melanoma, head and neck, liver or kidney cancer. The CDR3 runs from the conserved cysteine through the conserved F or W. D genes are given only for firm matches. A row's size may be missing; if present it is once, few, many or a size class.

NA	TRBJ2-1	TRBD2	TRBV11-2	TGTGCCAGCAGCGAAAGCGGGGGGACCTACAATGAGCAGTTCTTC	CASSESGGTYNEQFF
NA	TRBJ1-2	NA	TRBV7-9	TGTGCCAGCAGCTTAGCAGGGAGGTCGGGCTACACCTTC	CASSLAGRSGYTF
NA	TRBJ2-1	NA	TRBV9	TGTGCCAGCAGCGTAGGTCACGACGTCTTGAGCTCCTACAATGAGCAGTTCTTC	CASSVGHDVLSSYNEQFF
NA	TRBJ2-2	NA	TRBV7-2	TGTGCCAGCACCTCACTTAACACCGGGGAGCTGTTTTTT	CASTSLNTGELFF
once	TRBJ1-6	NA	TRBV4-1	TGCGCCAGCAGCCAAGGGCCGGGGTCACCCCTCCACTTT	CASSQGPGSPLHF
NA	TRBJ2-3	TRBD2	TRBV6-1	TGTGCCAGCAGTAGCGCGGGAGGGCCCTCAGATACGCAGTATTTT	CASSSAGGPSDTQYF
once	TRBJ1-4	NA	TRBV7-6	TGTGCCAGCAGCTTGACAACTGCAACTAATGAAAAACTGTTTTTT	CASSLTTATNEKLFF
NA	TRBJ2-5	NA	TRBV7-8	TGTGCCAGCAGCTTAGGGGCGTACCAAGAGACCCAGTACTTC	CASSLGAYQETQYF
once	TRBJ2-7	TRBD1	TRBV28	TGTGCCAGCAGCCTCACGGCGGCCGGGACAGGGGGTGCCGAGCAGTACTTC	CASSLTAAGTGGAEQYF
NA	TRBJ2-3	TRBD2	TRBV15	TGTGCCACCGCGGAAGCGGGAGACACAGATACGCAGTATTTT	CATAEAGDTDTQYF
NA	TRBJ2-7	TRBD2	TRBV28	TGTGCCAGCAGGACTAGCGGGAGGGCAGAGGGGCAGTACTTC	CASRTSGRAEGQYF
once	TRBJ2-2	NA	TRBV7-2	TGTGCCATCCGACAGTCGAACACCGGGGAGCTGTTTTTT	CAIRQSNTGELFF
NA	TRBJ1-4	NA	TRBV11-2	TGTGCCAGCAGCTTAGGTGGATCCTCAACTAATGAAAAACTGTTTTTT	CASSLGGSSTNEKLFF
NA	TRBJ2-1	NA	TRBV7-9	TGTGCCAGCAGCCCTACTACCCCCTACAATGAGCAGTTCTTC	CASSPTTPYNEQFF
NA	TRBJ2-1	NA	TRBV4-1	TGCGCCAGCAGCCAACTAAACCCCGGGGCTGGACTACTCGATGAGCAGTTCTTC	CASSQLNPGAGLLDEQFF
NA	TRBJ2-5	NA	TRBV21-1	TGTGCCAGCAGCGTTATCCCCGGGGGCAGGGAGACCCAGTACTTC	CASSVIPGGRETQYF
once	TRBJ2-5	NA	TRBV29-1	TGCAGCGCCCACTGGGGCGAGACCCAGTACTTC	CSAHWGETQYF
NA	TRBJ2-5	NA	TRBV7-2	TGTGCCAGCAGTCGTCAACAGTCGGGAGAGACCCAGTACTTC	CASSRQQSGETQYF
NA	TRBJ1-1	NA	TRBV30	TGTGCCTACCAGATCACTGAAGCTTTCTTT	CAYQITEAFF
once	TRBJ2-3	NA	TRBV29-1	TGCAGCGTTGGGCAGGGGAGCACAGATACGCAGTATTTT	CSVGQGSTDTQYF
NA	TRBJ1-5	TRBD1	TRBV6-1	TGTGCCAGCAGTGGACAGGGTACTAGTAATCAGCCCCAGCATTTT	CASSGQGTSNQPQHF
NA	TRBJ2-5	TRBD1	TRBV5-4	TGTGCCAGCAGCTTGGCCCACCGGACAGGAGCAGAGACCCAGTACTTC	CASSLAHRTGAETQYF
NA	TRBJ2-2	NA	TRBV7-2	TGTGCCAGCAGCCCAGGGGACACCGGGGAGCTGTTTTTT	CASSPGDTGELFF
NA	TRBJ2-7	NA	TRBV6-5	TGTGCCAGCACCCCTCGGGAGAGATACGAGCAGTACTTC	CASTPRERYEQYF
NA	TRBJ2-1	TRBD2	TRBV18	TGTGCCAGCTCGCGTAGCGGGTCGATCAATGAGCAGTTCTTC	CASSRSGSINEQFF
NA	TRBJ1-3	TRBD1	TRBV6-6	TGTGCCAGCCACCTTGGGCAGTTCGGGACAGACACCATATATTTT	CASHLGQFGTDTIYF
NA	TRBJ1-1	NA	TRBV7-2	TGTGCCAGCAGCTTAGCTCGACAGAACACTGAAGCTTTCTTT	CASSLARQNTEAFF
few	TRBJ2-2	NA	TRBV5-8	TGTGCCAGCAGCCGGCCCAAAGTAGTCGGCACCGGGGAGCTGTTTTTT	CASSRPKVVGTGELFF
NA	TRBJ1-2	NA	TRBV28	TGTGCCAGCCAGGCTGGGGGGTCAACGGGGACATATGGCTACACCTTC	CASQAGGSTGTYGYTF
NA	TRBJ2-1	TRBD2	TRBV19	TGTGCCAGCAGTATTGGAGGCGGGAGCGCCTACAATGAGCAGTTCTTC	CASSIGGGSAYNEQFF
NA	TRBJ2-3	NA	TRBV5-6	TGTGCCAGCAGCGGGGACTCGCTAGGCCACACAGATACGCAGTATTTT	CASSGDSLGHTDTQYF
NA	TRBJ2-1	TRBD2	TRBV6-4	TGTGCCAGCAGTTTTAGCGGGCGGAGATACAATGAGCAGTTCTTC	CASSFSGRRYNEQFF